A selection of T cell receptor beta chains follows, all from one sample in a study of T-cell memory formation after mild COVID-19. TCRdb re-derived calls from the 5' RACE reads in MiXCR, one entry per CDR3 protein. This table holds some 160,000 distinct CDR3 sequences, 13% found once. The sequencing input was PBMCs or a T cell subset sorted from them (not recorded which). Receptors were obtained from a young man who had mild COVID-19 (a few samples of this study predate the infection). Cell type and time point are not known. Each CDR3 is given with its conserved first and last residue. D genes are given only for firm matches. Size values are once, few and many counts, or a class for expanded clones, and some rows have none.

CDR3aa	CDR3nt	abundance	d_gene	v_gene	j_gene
CASSETGTGGLKGYTF	TGTGCCAGCAGTGAGACCGGGACAGGGGGTTTGAAAGGCTACACCTTC	.	TRBD1	TRBV25-1	TRBJ1-2
CASKPKRQKDMNTEAFF	TGTGCCAGCAAACCAAAGCGGCAGAAAGATATGAACACTGAAGCTTTCTTT	.	.	TRBV6-5	TRBJ1-1
CAIRRESTGVLTF	TGTGCCATTAGAAGGGAGTCGACCGGCGTCCTGACTTTC	few	.	TRBV2	TRBJ2-6
CATTDRVGNQYF	TGTGCCACTACGGACAGGGTTGGAAATCAGTACTTC	.	TRBD1	TRBV6-2/TRBV6-3	TRBJ2-7
CSASLAGIGDTQYF	TGCAGTGCTTCCCTAGCGGGGATCGGGGATACGCAGTATTTT	.	TRBD2	TRBV20-1	TRBJ2-3
CASSVTGGQDTQYF	TGCGCCAGCAGCGTTACAGGGGGCCAAGATACGCAGTATTTT	.	TRBD1	TRBV5-1	TRBJ2-3
CSVDRTSGETQYF	TGCAGCGTTGACCGGACGTCGGGAGAGACCCAGTACTTC	few	.	TRBV29-1	TRBJ2-5
CASSHTHNEQFF	TGTGCCAGCAGCCACACCCACAATGAGCAGTTCTTC	many	.	TRBV11-3	TRBJ2-1
CASSSGGSGNTIYF	TGTGCCAGCAGTTCCGGGGGCTCGGGAAACACCATATATTTT	.	.	TRBV6-5	TRBJ1-3
CASGSTGPTYEQYF	TGTGCCAGCGGATCTACAGGGCCGACCTACGAGCAGTACTTC	many	.	TRBV21-1	TRBJ2-7
CASSKGVAPETQYF	TGTGCCAGCAGCAAGGGGGTGGCCCCGGAGACCCAGTACTTC	few	.	TRBV7-2	TRBJ2-5
CASRTGQRETQYF	TGTGCCAGCAGAACAGGACAGAGAGAGACCCAGTACTTC	few	.	TRBV6-5	TRBJ2-5
CASSYAWTGTNEQFF	TGTGCCAGCAGTTACGCTTGGACAGGGACTAATGAGCAGTTCTTC	many	TRBD1	TRBV6-5	TRBJ2-1
CASSLSAGEQFF	TGTGCCAGCAGCCTCTCGGCGGGTGAGCAGTTCTTC	.	.	TRBV12-3/TRBV12-4	TRBJ2-1
CASSAQVLGGANVLTF	TGTGCCAGTAGCGCACAGGTTCTGGGAGGGGCCAACGTCCTGACTTTC	many	.	TRBV19	TRBJ2-6
CASSLIESTDTQYF	TGCGCCAGCAGCTTGATAGAGAGCACAGATACGCAGTATTTT	.	.	TRBV5-1	TRBJ2-3
CASSSYIRPEAFF	TGTGCCAGCAGCTCCTACATACGCCCTGAAGCTTTCTTT	few	.	TRBV11-2	TRBJ1-1
CASSQLPGASYEQYF	TGTGCCAGCAGCCAGCTACCGGGAGCCTCCTACGAGCAGTACTTC	.	.	TRBV14	TRBJ2-7
CSSRQGWNTEAFF	TGCAGTTCGCGACAGGGGTGGAACACTGAAGCTTTCTTT	many	TRBD1	TRBV20-1	TRBJ1-1
CASSLTTARGQPQHF	TGTGCCAGCAGCTTAACGACTGCCAGGGGCCAGCCCCAGCATTTT	.	.	TRBV7-2	TRBJ1-5
CASSYSRQGAQPQHF	TGTGCCAGCAGTTACTCGAGACAGGGGGCCCAGCCCCAGCATTTT	few	TRBD1	TRBV6-2/TRBV6-3	TRBJ1-5
CASSWTGGTGELFF	TGCGCCAGCAGCTGGACAGGGGGAACCGGGGAGCTGTTTTTT	.	TRBD1	TRBV5-1	TRBJ2-2
CASGDRPTHFYGYTF	TGTGCCAGCGGGGACAGGCCTACTCACTTCTATGGCTACACCTTC	few	TRBD1	TRBV6-5	TRBJ1-2
CSVEVTAGELFF	TGCAGCGTGGAGGTGACAGCCGGGGAGCTGTTTTTT	many	.	TRBV29-1	TRBJ2-2
CASMGGPYRTQYF	TGTGCCAGCATGGGGGGCCCATACCGGACCCAGTACTTC	few	.	TRBV7-8	TRBJ2-5
CASSPGWNQPQHF	TGTGCCAGCAGCCCAGGGTGGAATCAGCCCCAGCATTTT	few	.	TRBV3-1	TRBJ1-5
CASSQWDGPHIQYF	TGTGCCAGCAGCCAATGGGACGGCCCCCACATTCAGTACTTC	few	.	TRBV3-1	TRBJ2-4
CASRKLGRSYNEQFF	TGTGCCAGCCGGAAGCTGGGGAGGTCCTACAATGAGCAGTTCTTC	few	.	TRBV11-2	TRBJ2-1
CSAPPQANTEAFF	TGCAGTGCCCCCCCACAGGCCAACACTGAAGCTTTCTTT	.	.	TRBV20-1	TRBJ1-1
CASGSNGYTF	TGTGCCAGCGGCAGCAATGGCTACACCTTC	.	.	TRBV7-9	TRBJ1-2
CSAGVPSREAFF	TGCAGTGCGGGGGTCCCATCCCGCGAAGCTTTCTTT	.	.	TRBV20-1	TRBJ1-1
CSASRQRERLSHTSSYNEQFF	TGCAGTGCCTCCCGCCAAAGGGAGAGACTTTCCCACACCTCATCCTACAATGAGCAGTTCTTC	.	.	TRBV20-1	TRBJ2-1
CASSFTDRGPGNTIYF	TGTGCCAGCAGTTTCACCGACAGGGGACCTGGAAACACCATATATTTT	.	TRBD1	TRBV6-5	TRBJ1-3
CAWSVGGIRETQYF	TGTGCCTGGAGTGTGGGAGGAATTAGAGAGACCCAGTACTTC	few	.	TRBV30	TRBJ2-5
CASKAGPVGTQYF	TGTGCCAGCAAAGCGGGACCTGTTGGGACCCAGTACTTC	few	TRBD2	TRBV6-2/TRBV6-3	TRBJ2-5
CSARSLSGGSTDTQYF	TGCAGTGCTAGATCACTCAGCGGGGGGTCCACAGATACGCAGTATTTT	few	TRBD2	TRBV20-1	TRBJ2-3
CASSPGDVSSVPLHF	TGTGCCAGCAGCCCCGGGGACGTCTCCTCGGTACCCCTCCACTTT	.	.	TRBV7-8	TRBJ1-6
CASSYVFQSQEAFF	TGTGCCAGCAGTTACGTCTTTCAGTCACAGGAAGCTTTCTTT	few	.	TRBV6-5	TRBJ1-1
CASSPRTSLNTGELFF	TGTGCCAGCAGCCCCCGGACTAGCCTCAACACCGGGGAGCTGTTTTTT	many	TRBD2	TRBV3-1	TRBJ2-2
CASRDHGRQGMQYF	TGTGCCAGCAGGGATCACGGGAGACAGGGAATGCAGTATTTT	many	.	TRBV27	TRBJ2-3
CASSYSPGLSYGYTF	TGTGCCAGCAGTTACTCGCCGGGCTTGAGTTATGGCTACACCTTC	few	.	TRBV6-6	TRBJ1-2
CASSLTSGVGEQFF	TGTGCCAGCAGCTTAACGTCCGGCGTAGGTGAGCAGTTCTTC	few	.	TRBV11-2	TRBJ2-1
CASSLRGFQGEETQYF	TGCGCCAGCAGCCTCCGAGGGTTCCAGGGCGAAGAGACCCAGTACTTC	few	.	TRBV4-3	TRBJ2-5
CASLDLYGYTF	TGTGCCAGCCTGGACCTCTATGGCTACACCTTC	few	.	TRBV6-5	TRBJ1-2
CASSFLGGYGYTF	TGTGCCAGCAGCTTTCTCGGGGGCTATGGCTACACCTTC	.	.	TRBV7-3	TRBJ1-2
CATSRGQAEPQHF	TGTGCCACCAGCAGAGGACAGGCGGAGCCCCAGCATTTT	few	.	TRBV15	TRBJ1-5
CATSRWARQETQYF	TGTGCCACCAGCAGGTGGGCTAGGCAAGAGACCCAGTACTTC	.	.	TRBV15	TRBJ2-5
CASSLMTSETQYF	TGTGCCAGCAGCTTAATGACATCAGAGACCCAGTACTTC	.	.	TRBV7-9	TRBJ2-5
CASSLGLVAGGRGEQFF	TGTGCCAGCAGCTTAGGCCTGGTAGCGGGGGGGCGAGGTGAGCAGTTCTTC	.	TRBD2	TRBV7-8	TRBJ2-1
CASSIGQGAPDTQYF	TGTGCCAGTAGTATCGGCCAGGGGGCTCCGGATACGCAGTATTTT	.	TRBD1	TRBV19	TRBJ2-3
CASSLGFMEPQHF	TGTGCCAGCAGTCTTGGGTTTATGGAGCCCCAGCATTTT	few	.	TRBV12-3/TRBV12-4	TRBJ1-5
CASSSGLWASTDTQYF	TGTGCCAGCAGCTCCGGGCTGTGGGCTAGCACAGATACGCAGTATTTT	.	.	TRBV7-2	TRBJ2-3
CASSQTSGSSYEQYF	TGTGCCAGCAGCCAGACTAGCGGGAGCTCCTACGAGCAGTACTTC	.	TRBD2	TRBV2	TRBJ2-7
CASSFIPPGIPQYF	TGTGCCAGCAGCTTCATACCTCCGGGTATCCCCCAGTACTTC	few	.	TRBV11-2	TRBJ2-5
CASSLMGAAGGKETQYF	TGTGCCAGCAGCTTAATGGGGGCTGCGGGGGGGAAAGAGACCCAGTACTTC	.	TRBD2	TRBV7-6	TRBJ2-5